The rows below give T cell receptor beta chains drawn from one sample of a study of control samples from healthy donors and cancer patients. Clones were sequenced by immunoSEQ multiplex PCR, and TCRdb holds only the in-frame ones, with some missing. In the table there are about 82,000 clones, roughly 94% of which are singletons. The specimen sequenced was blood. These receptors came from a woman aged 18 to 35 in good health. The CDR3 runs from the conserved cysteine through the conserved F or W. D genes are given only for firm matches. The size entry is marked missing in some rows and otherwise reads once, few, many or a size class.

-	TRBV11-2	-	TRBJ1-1	CASSLIGGLSAAAFF	TGTGCCAGCAGCCTCATTGGGGGTCTATCTGCCGCGGCTTTCTTT
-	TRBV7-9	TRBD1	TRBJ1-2	CASSGTGSYGYTF	TGTGCCAGCAGCGGGACAGGGTCCTATGGCTACACCTTC
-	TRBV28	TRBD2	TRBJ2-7	CASRNGLAGVTYEQYF	TGTGCCAGCAGAAACGGACTAGCGGGGGTAACCTACGAGCAGTACTTC
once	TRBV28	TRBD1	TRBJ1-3	CASRGTASRGNTIYF	TGTGCCAGCAGGGGGACAGCAAGTAGGGGAAACACCATATATTTT
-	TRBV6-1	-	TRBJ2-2	CASSEGASLTGELFF	TGTGCCAGCAGTGAAGGGGCATCCCTCACCGGGGAGCTGTTTTTT
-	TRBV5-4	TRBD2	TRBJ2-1	CASSSDPGLADEQFF	TGTGCCAGCAGCTCCGACCCGGGACTAGCCGATGAGCAGTTCTTC
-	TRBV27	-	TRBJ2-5	CASRGGAKTQYF	TGTGCCAGCCGGGGTGGAGCGAAGACCCAGTACTTC
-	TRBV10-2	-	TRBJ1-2	CASSESLRSAPNYGYTF	TGCGCCAGCAGTGAGTCGCTTCGGTCAGCCCCCAACTATGGCTACACCTTC
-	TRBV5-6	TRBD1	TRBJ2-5	CASSAPFRDRAQETQYF	TGTGCCAGCAGCGCCCCGTTCCGGGACAGGGCGCAAGAGACCCAGTACTTC
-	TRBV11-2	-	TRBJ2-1	CASSFVGEGANEQFF	TGTGCCAGCAGCTTTGTAGGGGAAGGGGCCAATGAGCAGTTCTTC
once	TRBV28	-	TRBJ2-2	CATHRVQGEGGELFF	TGTGCCACTCATAGGGTACAGGGGGAGGGCGGGGAGCTGTTTTTT
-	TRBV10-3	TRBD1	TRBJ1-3	CAINPGTGSIEVVNTIYF	TGTGCCATCAACCCCGGGACAGGCTCAATAGAGGTCGTGAACACCATATATTTT
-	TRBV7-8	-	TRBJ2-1	CASSYGWREDYNEQFF	TGTGCCAGCAGCTATGGGTGGAGGGAGGACTACAATGAGCAGTTCTTC
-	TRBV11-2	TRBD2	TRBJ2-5	CASSPRTSLETQYF	TGTGCCAGCAGCCCACGGACTAGCTTAGAGACCCAGTACTTC
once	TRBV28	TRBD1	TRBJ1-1	CASRSGGVVFF	TGTGCCAGCAGATCAGGGGGCGTAGTTTTCTTT
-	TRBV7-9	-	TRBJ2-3	CASSLEAARTDTQYF	TGTGCCAGCAGCTTAGAAGCAGCCCGCACAGATACGCAGTATTTT
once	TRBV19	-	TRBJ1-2	CASSKVGGQGYTF	TGTGCCAGTAGTAAAGTAGGAGGGCAAGGCTACACCTTC
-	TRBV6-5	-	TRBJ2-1	CASSYSMEGEQFF	TGTGCCAGCAGTTACTCGATGGAAGGTGAGCAGTTCTTC
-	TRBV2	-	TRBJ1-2	CASSPSGVGYTF	TGTGCCAGCAGCCCTTCAGGGGTTGGCTACACCTTC
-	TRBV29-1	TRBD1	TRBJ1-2	CSVGTGVVYGYTF	TGCAGCGTTGGGACAGGGGTCGTCTATGGCTACACCTTC
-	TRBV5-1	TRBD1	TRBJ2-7	CASSTGAEQYF	TGCGCCAGCTCGACAGGGGCGGAGCAGTACTTC
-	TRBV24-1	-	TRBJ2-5	CATPRETQYF	TGTGCCACCCCTCGGGAGACCCAGTACTTC
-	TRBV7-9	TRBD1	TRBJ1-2	CASSLTGAPYGYTF	TGTGCCAGCAGCTTAACAGGGGCCCCCTATGGCTACACCTTC
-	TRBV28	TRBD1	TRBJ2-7	CASSLVGTGSYEQYF	TGTGCCAGCAGTTTAGTAGGGACAGGTTCCTACGAGCAGTACTTC
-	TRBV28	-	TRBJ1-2	CASSSPVRKQGPGYTF	TGTGCCAGCAGTTCCCCCGTGCGTAAACAGGGTCCCGGCTACACCTTC
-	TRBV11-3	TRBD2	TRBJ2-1	CASSLSSGSWNEQFF	TGTGCCAGCAGCTTATCTAGCGGGAGTTGGAATGAGCAGTTCTTC